A single sample gave rise to the 18 T cell receptor beta chains below, sequenced in a study of T-cell memory formation after mild COVID-19. Via MiXCR, TCRdb re-called the 5' RACE reads, giving one row per CDR3 protein. Among approximately 300,000 distinct CDR3 sequences listed, approximately 19% were seen once. Source material: PBMCs or a T cell subset sorted from them (not recorded which). These TCRs come from a man aged 18 to 35 who had mild COVID-19 (a few samples of this study predate the infection). Cell type and time point are not known.

This CDR3 reads CASSQEGVDTQYF. DNA for the CDR3: TGTGCCAGCAGCCAAGAGGGAGTAGATACGCAGTATTTT. The chain has TRBV3-1 and TRBJ2-3; a possible D gene is TRBD2 (5 bases). Per the germline V gene, CDR1 is LGHDT and CDR2 is YNNKEL (reference sequence). The CDR3 is made up of 13 amino acids. Trimming pared 0 bases from V and 5 bases from J, leaving 6 bases between.

This chain links TRBV20-1 with TRBJ1-4, with D possibly matching TRBD1 (5 bases). The CDR3 covers 15 residues. CDR1 is DFQATT and CDR2 is SNEGSKA in the germline V gene (reference sequence). V was pared by 0 bases and J by 6 bases, with 14 bases between. CDR3 amino acids: CSARDQAGGDEKLFF. The CDR3 DNA reads as TGCAGTGCTAGAGACCAAGCCGGGGGGGATGAAAAACTGTTTTTT.

This clonotype was counted a few times. The chain couples TRBV20-1 to TRBJ2-7, with D possibly called TRBD1 or TRBD2 (6 bases each). Germline values: CDR1 DFQATT, CDR2 SNEGSKA (reference sequence). V gave up 3 bases and J gave up 6 bases, with 15 bases separating them. The CDR3 contains 13 residues. In DNA, the CDR3 is TGCAGTGCTAGTAGGGGGGTCCTCCTCGAGCAGTACTTC. As protein: CSASRGVLLEQYF.

Only one count was recorded for this clonotype. V usage is TRBV9 and J usage is TRBJ2-3, with D possibly being TRBD2 (7 bases). V lost 1 base and J lost 4, with 10 bases in between. The CDR3 is 14 residues long. Per the germline V gene, CDR1 is SGDLS and CDR2 is YYNGEE. This CDR3 is CASSVRGRADTQYF. The DNA for the CDR3 is TGTGCCAGCAGCGTAAGGGGGAGGGCAGATACGCAGTATTTT. Combining the CDR3 with reference TRBV9 and TRBJ2-3 gives the whole variable domain DSGVTQTPKHLITATGQRVTLRCSPRSGDLSVYWYQQSLDQGLQFLIQYYNGEERAKGNILERFSAQQFPDLHSELNLSSLELGDSALYFCASSVRGRADTQYFGPGTRLTVL.

The chain combines TRBV7-9 with TRBJ2-7; TRBD1 is a possible D gene (5 bases). The CDR3 sequence is 13 residues long. The V and J ends lost 3 bases and 5 bases respectively, with 11 bases between them. CDR1 and CDR2 from the germline V gene are SEHNR and FQNEAQ (reference sequence). This CDR3 is CASSFAWGHEQYV. CDR3 coding DNA: TGTGCCAGCAGCTTTGCCTGGGGCCACGAGCAGTACGTC.

CDR3 DNA sequence: TGCAGCGTTGTTAGACAGCCATCCTCCTACAATGAGCAGTTCTTC. Its translation: CSVVRQPSSYNEQFF. The chain is built from TRBV29-1 and TRBJ2-1; a possible D gene is TRBD1 (5 bases). V dropped 4 bases and J dropped 0 bases, with 13 bases sitting between them. Germline CDR1 and CDR2: SQVTM and ANQGSEA. This CDR3 contains 15 residues.

The table lists this clonotype with a few counts. V usage is TRBV29-1 and J usage is TRBJ2-3, with D maybe TRBD1 (6 bases). The germline V gene has CDR1 SQVTM and CDR2 ANQGSEA. V lost 6 bases and J lost 5, with 12 bases in between. This CDR3 contains 12 residues. CDR3 nucleotides: TGCAGCGTGAACAGGGAAATAGATACGCAGTATTTT. Protein sequence: CSVNREIDTQYF.

This clonotype was counted many times. This chain links TRBV7-6 with TRBJ1-6; no definite D call. V was cut by 6 bases and J by 10 bases, with 13 bases left in between. The CDR3 length is 13 residues. Germline CDR1 SGHVS, CDR2 FNYEAQ. As DNA, the CDR3 is TGTGCCAGCAGTCCCTCTTTGGGATCACCCCTCCACTTT. Protein sequence: CASSPSLGSPLHF.

The chain couples TRBV19 to TRBJ1-2; 7 bases match TRBD1. V was clipped by 4 bases and J by 4 bases; unmatched bases: 6. CDR1 and CDR2 (germline): LNHDA, SQIVND (reference sequence). The CDR3 has 14 residues. The chain's CDR3 is CASSTTGPLYGYTF. DNA for the CDR3: TGTGCCAGTAGTACGACAGGGCCGCTCTATGGCTACACCTTC.

The table lists this clonotype with a few counts. V is TRBV10-3 and J is TRBJ2-1, with 15 bases fitting TRBD2. This CDR3 is built from 14 residues. Looked up from germline, CDR1 is ENHRY and CDR2 is SYGVKD. The V and J ends lost 10 bases and 7 bases, in that order; junction bases with no gene match: 5. Here the CDR3 reads CATGLAGGMNEQFF. Here the CDR3 DNA reads TGTGCCACGGGACTAGCGGGGGGTATGAATGAGCAGTTCTTC.

This clonotype was observed many times. The chain employs TRBV5-1 and TRBJ2-5, with D possibly being TRBD1 or TRBD2 (5 bases each). Trimming cost V 4 bases and J 4 bases, with 14 bases left between them. This CDR3 comprises 14 residues. Germline V gene data show CDR1 as SGHRS and CDR2 as YFSETQ. The CDR3 spells CASSEPGSRETQYF. The CDR3 region has the DNA TGCGCCAGCAGCGAGCCAGGGAGTCGAGAGACCCAGTACTTC.

This chain connects TRBV29-1 to TRBJ2-7, with D unresolved. Between the trimmed V and J ends, which lost 7 bases and 0 bases, there was a span of 13 bases. This CDR3 spans 13 amino acids. Per the germline V gene, CDR1 is SQVTM and CDR2 is ANQGSEA. This CDR3 reads CSAREAGSYEQYF. In DNA form, the CDR3 reads TGCAGCGCTCGCGAGGCAGGCTCCTACGAGCAGTACTTC.

This clonotype was detected a few times. The genes are TRBV20-1 and TRBJ1-4; possible D gene TRBD1, 5 bases. This CDR3 has 16 amino acids. Germline V gives CDR1 DFQATT, CDR2 SNEGSKA (reference sequence). V lost 0 bases and J lost 8, with 19 bases in between. The CDR3 reads CSARDRVQGYREKLFF. CDR3 bases: TGCAGTGCTAGAGACCGCGTTCAGGGTTATCGGGAAAAACTGTTTTTT.

This clonotype was picked up many times. This chain joins TRBV9 and TRBJ2-1; D not certain. The CDR3 runs 14 residues. CDR1 and CDR2 (germline): SGDLS, YYNGEE. Between the trimmed V and J ends, which lost 0 bases and 4 bases, there was a span of 8 bases. The CDR3 DNA follows: TGTGCCAGCAGCGTAGATCCGGTTTACAATGAGCAGTTCTTC. It encodes CASSVDPVYNEQFF. Combining the CDR3 with reference TRBV9 and TRBJ2-1 gives the whole variable domain DSGVTQTPKHLITATGQRVTLRCSPRSGDLSVYWYQQSLDQGLQFLIQYYNGEERAKGNILERFSAQQFPDLHSELNLSSLELGDSALYFCASSVDPVYNEQFFGPGTRLTVL.

The V and J genes are TRBV20-1 and TRBJ1-2; D uncertain. This CDR3 has 13 amino acids. Germline-derived CDR1 and CDR2 are DFQATT and SNEGSKA (reference sequence). V lost 6 bases to trimming and J lost 6 bases, with 17 bases between them. CDR3 residues: CSAPRREADGYTF. The CDR3 DNA reads TGCAGTGCCCCCCGACGGGAAGCGGATGGCTACACCTTC.

The table lists this clonotype with a few counts. The chain is built from TRBV7-9 and TRBJ1-3; D is ambiguous. This CDR3 is 13 amino acids long. The V and J ends lost 6 bases and 0 bases respectively, with 6 bases between them. Germline V gene lookup returns CDR1 SEHNR and CDR2 FQNEAQ (reference sequence). The CDR3: CASRASSGNTIYF. In nucleotides, the CDR3 is TGTGCCAGCAGAGCGAGCTCTGGAAACACCATATATTTT.

The chain employs TRBV7-2 and TRBJ2-5, with D perhaps matching TRBD2 (6 bases). The CDR3 loop spans 14 amino acids. With 5 bases removed from V and 5 bases from J, the gap between germline ends came to 15 bases. In germline, CDR1 is SGHTA, CDR2 FQGNSA. DNA of the CDR3: TGTGCCAGCAGCCGAGGAGGGGTCCCCGAGACCCAGTACTTC. Amino acid sequence: CASSRGGVPETQYF.

The genes are TRBV5-4 and TRBJ2-7; 7 bases line up with TRBD2. Trimming removed 2 bases from V and 1 base from J; junction bases left unmatched: 3. Per the germline V gene, CDR1 is SGHNT and CDR2 is YYREEE (reference sequence). The CDR3 is 14 residues long. This CDR3 reads CASSFMGGSYEQYF. The CDR3 nucleotides are TGTGCCAGCAGCTTCATGGGGGGGTCCTACGAGCAGTACTTC.